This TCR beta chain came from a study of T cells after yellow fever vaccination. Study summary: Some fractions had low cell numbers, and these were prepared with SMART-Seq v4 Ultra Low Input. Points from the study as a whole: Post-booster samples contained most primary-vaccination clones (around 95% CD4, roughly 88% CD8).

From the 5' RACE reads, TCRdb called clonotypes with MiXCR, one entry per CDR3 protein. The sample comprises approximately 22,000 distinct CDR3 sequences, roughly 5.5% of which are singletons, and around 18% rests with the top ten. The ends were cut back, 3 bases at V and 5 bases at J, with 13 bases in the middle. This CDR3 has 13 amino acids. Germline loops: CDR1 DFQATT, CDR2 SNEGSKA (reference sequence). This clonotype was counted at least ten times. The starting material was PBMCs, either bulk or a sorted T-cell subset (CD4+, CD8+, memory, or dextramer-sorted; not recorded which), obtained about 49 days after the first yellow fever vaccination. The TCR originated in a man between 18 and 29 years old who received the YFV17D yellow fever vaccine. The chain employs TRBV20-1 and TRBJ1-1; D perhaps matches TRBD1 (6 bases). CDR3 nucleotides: TGCAGTGCTAGGTTGGGGGCGATTACTGAAGCTTTCTTT. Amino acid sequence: CSARLGAITEAFF.